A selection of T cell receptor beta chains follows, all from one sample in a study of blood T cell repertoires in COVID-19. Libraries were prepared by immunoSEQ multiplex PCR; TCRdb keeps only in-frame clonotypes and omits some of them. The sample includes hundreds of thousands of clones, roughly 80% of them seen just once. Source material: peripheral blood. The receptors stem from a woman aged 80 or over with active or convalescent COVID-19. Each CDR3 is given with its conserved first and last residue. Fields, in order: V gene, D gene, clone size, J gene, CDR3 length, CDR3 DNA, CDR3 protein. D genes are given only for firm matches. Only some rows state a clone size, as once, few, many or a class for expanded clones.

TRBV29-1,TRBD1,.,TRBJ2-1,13,TGCAGCGTTGTTCGGCAGGGGGCTTCTGAGCAGTTCTTC,CSVVRQGASEQFF
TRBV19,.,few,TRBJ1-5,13,TGTGCCAGTAGTATCGGAGGCAATCAGCCCCAGCATTTT,CASSIGGNQPQHF
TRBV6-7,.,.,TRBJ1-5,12,TGTGCCAGCAGCCGGACGGGGCAGCCCCAGCATTTT,CASSRTGQPQHF
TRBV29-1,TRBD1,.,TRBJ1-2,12,TGCAGCGTAGGCCAGGGGGACTCTGGCTACACCTTC,CSVGQGDSGYTF
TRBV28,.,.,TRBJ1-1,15,TGTGCCAGCAGTTTTCAGTCCCGAGGGAACACTGAAGCTTTCTTT,CASSFQSRGNTEAFF
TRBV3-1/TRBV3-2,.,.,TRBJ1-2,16,TGTGCCAGCAGCCAAGCAGAGGTGAGAGGGATCCATGGCTACACCTTC,CASSQAEVRGIHGYTF
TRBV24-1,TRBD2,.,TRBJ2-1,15,TGTGCCACCAGTGATTTGACTAGCGATAACAATGAGCAGTTCTTC,CATSDLTSDNNEQFF
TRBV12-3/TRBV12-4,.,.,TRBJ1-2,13,TGTGCCAGCAGTTCACAGGGAAACTATGGCTACACCTTC,CASSSQGNYGYTF
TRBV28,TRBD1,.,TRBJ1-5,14,TGTGCCAGCAGCGGACAGGGGGCGAATCAGCCCCAGCATTTT,CASSGQGANQPQHF
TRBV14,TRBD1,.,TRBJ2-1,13,TGTGCCAGCAGCCAGGACAGGGGAAGTGAGCAGTTCTTC,CASSQDRGSEQFF
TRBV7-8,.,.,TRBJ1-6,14,TGTGCCAGCAGCCACAGGGTGGGGGATTCACCCCTCCACTTT,CASSHRVGDSPLHF
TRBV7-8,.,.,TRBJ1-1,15,TGTGCCAGCACGCTCTCCAGGGTTATGAACACTGAAGCTTTCTTT,CASTLSRVMNTEAFF
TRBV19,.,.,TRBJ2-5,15,TGTGCCAGTAGTATATCGCACAGCCGAAGGGAGACCCAGTACTTC,CASSISHSRRETQYF
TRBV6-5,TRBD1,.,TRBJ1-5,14,TGTGCCACCTCACAGGGGGCCCGGCCCGGGCCCCAGCATTTT,CATSQGARPGPQHF
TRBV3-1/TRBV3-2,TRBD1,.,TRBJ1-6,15,TGTGCCAGCAGCCAAGACTACAGGGGTAATTCACCCCTCCACTTT,CASSQDYRGNSPLHF
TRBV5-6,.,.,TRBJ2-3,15,TGTGCCAGCAGTCTGCGGCCCACGAGCACAGATACGCAGTATTTT,CASSLRPTSTDTQYF
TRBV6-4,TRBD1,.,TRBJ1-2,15,TGTGCCAGCAGTACCGGGACAGGGGGCTTCGATGGCTACACCTTC,CASSTGTGGFDGYTF
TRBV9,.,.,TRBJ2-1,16,TGTGCCAGCAGCGTGGCTTCTTCCCTAGCGAGCAATGAGCAGTTCTTC,CASSVASSLASNEQFF
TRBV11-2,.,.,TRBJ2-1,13,TGTGCCAGCAGCCCCCGACTAGTCAATGAGCAGTTCTTC,CASSPRLVNEQFF
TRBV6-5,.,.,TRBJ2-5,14,TGTGCCAGCAGCTCGGGTCGAAACCAAGAGACCCAGTACTTC,CASSSGRNQETQYF
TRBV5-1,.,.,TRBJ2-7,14,TGCGCCAGCAGCTTGGACGGACAGAACTACGAGCAGTACTTC,CASSLDGQNYEQYF
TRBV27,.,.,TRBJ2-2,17,TGTGCCAGCAGTTCCCCCGGGACTCCACAGAACACCGGGGAGCTGTTTTTT,CASSSPGTPQNTGELFF
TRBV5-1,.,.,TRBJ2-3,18,TGCGCCAGCAGCTTGGTCGTCAGTCAGGCGAAGAGTGCAGATACGCAGTATTTT,CASSLVVSQAKSADTQYF
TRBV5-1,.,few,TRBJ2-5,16,TGCGCCAGCAGCTCCGCGGGGATCGTGGGGAGAGAGACCCAGTACTTC,CASSSAGIVGRETQYF
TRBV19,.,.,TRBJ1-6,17,TGTGCCAGTAGTATCGCCGACAGGTTGTTGGGGGGGTCACCCCTCCACTTT,CASSIADRLLGGSPLHF
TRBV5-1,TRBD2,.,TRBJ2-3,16,TGCGCCAGCAGCTTGGGTCTAGCGGGGAGCACAGATACGCAGTATTTT,CASSLGLAGSTDTQYF
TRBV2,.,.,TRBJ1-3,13,TGTGCCAGCAGTGGGACAGTCGGAAACACCATATATTTT,CASSGTVGNTIYF
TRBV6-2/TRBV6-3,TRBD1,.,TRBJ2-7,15,TGTGCCAGCAGTGCCACAGGGGTTGATGCCTACGAGCAGTACTTC,CASSATGVDAYEQYF
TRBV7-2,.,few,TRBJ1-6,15,TGTGCCAGCAGCTTAGAAGCGTCGAGAGATTCACCCCTCCACTTT,CASSLEASRDSPLHF
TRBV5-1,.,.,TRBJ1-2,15,TGCGCCAGCAGCCGCACGATTGACAGGACCTATGGCTACACCTTC,CASSRTIDRTYGYTF
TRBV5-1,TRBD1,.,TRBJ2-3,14,TGCGCCAGCAGCCCGGGACAGGGCAAAGATACGCAGTATTTT,CASSPGQGKDTQYF
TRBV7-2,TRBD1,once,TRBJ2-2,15,TGTGCCAGCAGCCTCGGACAGGGGAGTACCGGGGAGCTGTTTTTT,CASSLGQGSTGELFF
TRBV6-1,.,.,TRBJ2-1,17,TGTGCCAGCAGTGAAGGGATGACGTCGGGGGGCTGGGCTGAGCAGTTCTTC,CASSEGMTSGGWAEQFF
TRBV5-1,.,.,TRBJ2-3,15,TGCGCCAGCAGCTCCCGGTCGGCGGACACAGATACGCAGTATTTT,CASSSRSADTDTQYF
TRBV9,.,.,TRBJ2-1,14,TGTGCCAGCAGCGGCAGTTGGTCGGAGAATGAGCAGTTCTTC,CASSGSWSENEQFF
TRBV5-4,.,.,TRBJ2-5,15,TGTGCCAGCAGCTTGTCCCAAGTAACACAAGAGACCCAGTACTTC,CASSLSQVTQETQYF
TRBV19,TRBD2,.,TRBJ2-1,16,TGTGCCAGTATGGGCAGGAGCGGGAGGGTTGTTAATGAGCAGTTCTTC,CASMGRSGRVVNEQFF
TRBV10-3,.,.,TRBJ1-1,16,TGTGCCATCAGTGATTACGAGACACACTTGAACACTGAAGCTTTCTTT,CAISDYETHLNTEAFF
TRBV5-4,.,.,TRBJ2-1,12,TGTGCCAGCAGCTTGCCCGGGGGTGAGCAGTTCTTC,CASSLPGGEQFF
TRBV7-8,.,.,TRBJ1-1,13,TGTGCCAGCAGCTTAGGGGGCCCTACTGAAGCTTTCTTT,CASSLGGPTEAFF